The present T cell receptor (beta chain) was sequenced within a study of T cell responses to AZD1222 COVID-19 vaccine. Method: immunoSEQ multiplex PCR; TCRdb's copy keeps in-frame clones and lacks some. The table has around 120,000 clones, around 85% seen once. The germline V gene encodes CDR1 SGHTA and CDR2 FQGNSA. V dropped 5 bases and J dropped 8 bases, with 11 bases sitting between them. The CDR3 contains 12 residues. Broader study findings: No day 14 peak samples; only post-peak repertoires were characterized. Nearly half of spike-specific TCRs reportedly go after variant regions that carry no mutations.

A note on this clone: Its antigen remains unidentified.

The rearrangement links TRBV7-2 to TRBJ2-3; D gene ambiguous. This sample comprised peripheral blood, obtained on day 0 of AZD1222 vaccination. This receptor was identified in an adult in good health. CDR3 in amino acids: CASSPKSGTQYF. The CDR3 DNA reads TGTGCCAGCAGCCCGAAATCTGGTACGCAGTATTTT.